The 26 T cell receptor beta chains below all came from one sample that was sequenced in a study of control samples from healthy donors and cancer patients. The repertoire was sequenced with immunoSEQ multiplex PCR; TCRdb's copy has only in-frame clones and lacks some. This sample has approximately 94,000 clones, with around 83% found just once. The sequenced material came from blood. These receptors were collected from a woman aged 50 to 60 in good health.

The chain recombines TRBV7-2 with TRBJ2-1, with D perhaps matching TRBD2 (5 bases). Per the germline V gene, CDR1 is SGHTA and CDR2 is FQGNSA. The CDR3 length is 16 residues. Trimming removed 5 bases at V and 7 bases at J, with 21 bases between. CDR3 DNA sequence: TGTGCCAGCAGCCAAGTTCTAGCACCCCCGCGGAATGAGCAGTTCTTC. Protein product: CASSQVLAPPRNEQFF.

The genes are TRBV10-1 and TRBJ1-2, with D unclear. The V gene lost 7 bases and the J gene lost 1 base, with 10 bases spanning the gap. This CDR3 is built from 13 residues. Germline lookup yields CDR1 WNHNN and CDR2 SYGVQD (reference sequence). In DNA, the CDR3 is TGCGCCAGCATCGCGTCTAATAACTATGGCTACACCTTC. Translated: CASIASNNYGYTF.

This clone was seen a handful of times. This chain joins TRBV9 and TRBJ1-6; the D is unclear. The CDR3 sequence is 15 residues long. Trimming took 2 bases from V and 5 from J, leaving 11 bases between them. The germline V gene has CDR1 SGDLS and CDR2 YYNGEE. The CDR3 loop reads CASSVTGVDNSPLHF. The CDR3 region has the DNA TGTGCCAGCAGCGTTACCGGGGTCGATAATTCACCCCTCCACTTT.

The V call is TRBV2, the J call TRBJ2-1; 8 positions agree with TRBD2. V was pared by 4 bases and J by 2 bases, with 1 base of the junction left unmatched. This CDR3 region has 14 residues. Germline values: CDR1 SNHLY, CDR2 FYNNEI. The chain's CDR3 is CASSAGGAYNEQFF. Here the CDR3 DNA reads TGTGCCAGCAGTGCCGGGGGGGCCTACAATGAGCAGTTCTTC.

The chain carries TRBV7-3 and TRBJ2-3, with TRBD1 identical over 10 bases. The CDR3 runs 16 residues. The V and J ends lost 5 bases and 4 bases, in that order; junction bases with no gene match: 9. CDR1 and CDR2 (germline): SGHTA, FQGTGA. The CDR3 region is CASSTETGGYADTQYF. Written as DNA, the CDR3 is TGTGCCAGCAGCACAGAGACAGGGGGCTACGCAGATACGCAGTATTTT.

This clone was seen once. This sequence joins TRBV3-1 (or the pseudogene TRBV3-2) and TRBJ2-2; 9 bases align to TRBD2. V was pared by 2 bases and J by 5 bases, with 15 bases of the junction left unmatched. Germline V CDR1 and CDR2: LGHDT, YNNKEL (reference sequence). The CDR3 has 19 residues. Here the CDR3 reads CASSQSLLWLAGRTGELFF. The CDR3 DNA follows: TGTGCCAGCAGCCAATCTCTTCTGTGGCTAGCGGGACGAACCGGGGAGCTGTTTTTT.

The chain has TRBV7-8 and TRBJ1-1, with D uncertain. Germline values: CDR1 SGHVS, CDR2 FQNEAQ. CDR3 size: 14 residues. Trimming cost V 3 bases and J 0 bases, with 8 bases left between them. CDR3 sequence: CASSLRRLNTEAFF. CDR3 in DNA: TGTGCCAGCAGCTTGAGACGGCTGAACACTGAAGCTTTCTTT. Full variable domain (rest looked up from reference TRBV7-8 and TRBJ1-1): GAGVSQSPRYKVAKRGQDVALRCDPISGHVSLFWYQQALGQGPEFLTYFQNEAQLDKSGLPSDRFFAERPEGSVSTLKIQRTQQEDSAVYLCASSLRRLNTEAFFGQGTRLTVV.

The CDR3 reads CASSSQVMNTEAFF. CDR3 DNA sequence: TGTGCCAGCAGTTCACAGGTAATGAACACTGAAGCTTTCTTT. The chain has TRBV27 and TRBJ1-1; TRBD1 might be the D (5 bases). V gave up 4 bases and J gave up 0 bases, with 9 bases separating them. Germline V CDR1 and CDR2: MNHEY, SMNVEV (reference sequence). This CDR3 contains 14 residues.

J is TRBJ1-5 and V is TRBV28, with TRBD1 matching over 9 bases. The CDR3 totals 17 residues. V dropped 6 bases and J dropped 7; count of bases not matched to a gene: 16. The germline V gene encodes CDR1 MDHEN and CDR2 SYDVKM. CDR3 sequence reads: CASRTLATGGDIQPQHF. In DNA, the CDR3 is TGTGCCAGCAGGACTCTAGCCACAGGGGGCGACATCCAGCCCCAGCATTTT.

This chain connects TRBV5-1 to TRBJ2-2; D possibly uses TRBD1 or TRBD2 (5 bases each). V was pared by 0 bases and J by 0 bases, with 15 bases between. There are 18 residues in the CDR3. The germline V gene has CDR1 SGHRS and CDR2 YFSETQ. CDR3 in DNA: TGCGCCAGCAGCTTGGAAGGGTGGGGGAGCCCGAACACCGGGGAGCTGTTTTTT. Protein product: CASSLEGWGSPNTGELFF.

V gene TRBV28 combines with J gene TRBJ1-2; maybe TRBD1 (6 bases). Looked up from germline, CDR1 is MDHEN and CDR2 is SYDVKM. V was clipped by 6 bases and J by 8 bases, with 19 bases between them. This CDR3 is built from 14 residues. CDR3 residues: CASSRWRGGSGYTF. DNA of the CDR3: TGTGCCAGCAGCAGATGGAGGGGGGGGTCGGGCTACACCTTC.

The rearrangement links TRBV9 to TRBJ1-2, with D possibly TRBD1 on 6 matching bases. The germline CDR1 and CDR2 sequences are SGDLS and YYNGEE. CDR3 length equals 13 residues. Between the trimmed V and J ends, which lost 4 bases and 4 bases, there was a span of 11 bases. The DNA of the CDR3 is TGTGCCAGCAGCCCCCGGGACACCTATGGCTACACCTTC. Protein: CASSPRDTYGYTF. Full variable domain (outside the CDR3, taken from reference TRBV9 and TRBJ1-2): DSGVTQTPKHLITATGQRVTLRCSPRSGDLSVYWYQQSLDQGLQFLIQYYNGEERAKGNILERFSAQQFPDLHSELNLSSLELGDSALYFCASSPRDTYGYTFGSGTRLTVV.

The chain has TRBV7-8 and TRBJ2-2; 11 nucleotides agree with TRBD2. Germline loops: CDR1 SGHVS, CDR2 FQNEAQ. The V gene end was trimmed by 5 bases and the J gene end by 2 bases; junction bases not matched to a gene: 10. The CDR3 contains 18 residues. The CDR3 region has the DNA TGTGCCAGCAGCCCCTTGGGGACTAGCGGACTTAACACCGGGGAGCTGTTTTTT. It encodes CASSPLGTSGLNTGELFF. Full variable domain (missing parts from reference TRBV7-8 and TRBJ2-2): GAGVSQSPRYKVAKRGQDVALRCDPISGHVSLFWYQQALGQGPEFLTYFQNEAQLDKSGLPSDRFFAERPEGSVSTLKIQRTQQEDSAVYLCASSPLGTSGLNTGELFFGEGSRLTVL.

The chain recombines TRBV15 with TRBJ1-1, with 8 bases identical to TRBD1. The CDR3 consists of 15 residues. Germline CDR1 and CDR2: LNHNV and YYDKDF (reference sequence). V gave up 3 bases and J gave up 6 bases; unmatched junction bases: 9. CDR3 sequence: CATSSDLTGAAEAFF. The CDR3 DNA reads as TGTGCCACCAGCAGTGACCTGACAGGGGCGGCTGAAGCTTTCTTT.

This chain connects TRBV7-2 to TRBJ2-7; D possibly uses TRBD1 or TRBD2 (5 bases each). The CDR3 runs to 15 residues. Trimming removed 5 bases from V and 2 bases from J, with 16 bases in between. CDR1 SGHTA and CDR2 FQGNSA come from the germline V gene. This chain's CDR3 is CASSPHRDGPYEQYF. The CDR3 DNA is TGTGCCAGCAGCCCACACCGGGACGGACCCTACGAGCAGTACTTC.

The gene calls are TRBV6-2 or TRBV6-3 and TRBJ2-5, with D maybe TRBD2 (6 bases). Trimming left V 0 bases short and J 1 base short, with 15 bases between. The CDR3 loop spans 17 amino acids. Germline V gene data show CDR1 as MNHEY and CDR2 as SVGEGT. CDR3 DNA: TGTGCCAGCAGTTACTCCGCCCGGGAAGCGGGCCAAGAGACCCAGTACTTC. It codes for CASSYSAREAGQETQYF.

The J gene is TRBJ2-7, the V gene TRBV14; D is ambiguous. The CDR3 length is 14 residues. The germline V gene has CDR1 SGHDN and CDR2 FVKESK. V was pared by 4 bases and J by 3 bases, with 13 bases between. Here the CDR3 DNA reads TGTGCCAGCAGCCCCCACCTTGGGGTCTACGAGCAGTACTTC. Translating gives CASSPHLGVYEQYF.

The V and J genes are TRBV28 and TRBJ2-7; a possible D gene is TRBD1 (6 bases). Germline V gene data show CDR1 as MDHEN and CDR2 as SYDVKM. The V end was cut by 8 bases, the J end by 9 bases, with 23 bases between. This CDR3 has 14 residues. The CDR3 here is CASATQGPQAWQYF. CDR3 nucleotides: TGTGCCAGCGCGACACAGGGACCCCAGGCGTGGCAGTACTTC.

J is TRBJ2-7 and V is TRBV5-1; no firm D call. The CDR3 totals 14 residues. V was cut by 0 bases and J by 5 bases, with 12 bases left in between. Per the germline V gene, CDR1 is SGHRS and CDR2 is YFSETQ. This CDR3 reads CASSLGVGSDEQYF. DNA of the CDR3: TGCGCCAGCAGCTTGGGGGTAGGGTCGGACGAGCAGTACTTC.

This chain links TRBV7-8 with TRBJ2-7; a weak D match, TRBD2 (5 bases). Trimming shortened V by 8 bases and J by 7 bases, and 12 bases separated the two germline ends. CDR3 length: 11 residues. The V gene's germline CDR1 is SGHVS and CDR2 FQNEAQ. In DNA, the CDR3 is TGTGCCAGCCGGGGAACACAGGAGCAGTACTTC. Protein: CASRGTQEQYF.

The genes are TRBV5-4 and TRBJ2-2, with 7 bases that match TRBD2. The CDR3 is made up of 19 amino acids. Germline V CDR1 and CDR2: SGHNT, YYREEE (reference sequence). V trimming: 4 bases; J trimming: 6 bases; junction bases outside the gene matches: 21. This chain's CDR3 is CASSPLSLRAGDEAGELFF. The CDR3 bases are TGTGCCAGCAGCCCCCTCAGTTTGCGGGCGGGAGATGAGGCCGGGGAGCTGTTTTTT.

The rearrangement joins TRBV2 to TRBJ2-7, with D unclear. V lost 5 bases, J lost 0 bases, and 11 bases lay in between. The CDR3 consists of 14 residues. Per germline, CDR1 SNHLY and CDR2 FYNNEI. CDR3 DNA sequence: TGTGCCAGCAGTCGGCTCGTGGGCTCCTACGAGCAGTACTTC. Translating gives CASSRLVGSYEQYF.

V and J are TRBV11-2 and TRBJ1-2; no clear D gene. The germline CDR1 and CDR2 sequences are SGHAT and FQNNGV. Trimming took off 0 bases at V and 7 bases at J, with 15 bases between the two ends. There are 15 residues in the CDR3. CDR3 coding DNA: TGTGCCAGCAGCTTAGACAGGCGGGTACGGGGTGGCTACACCTTC. It specifies CASSLDRRVRGGYTF.

A few counts support this clone. The chain is built from TRBV11-3 and TRBJ2-1; D might be TRBD1 (6 bases). The CDR3 spans 16 residues. V lost 5 bases, J lost 4 bases, and 18 bases lay in between. Germline lookup yields CDR1 SGHNT and CDR2 YENEEA. The CDR3 region is CASSLQGWGSYNEQFF. CDR3 nucleotides: TGTGCCAGCAGCCTGCAGGGGTGGGGATCTTACAATGAGCAGTTCTTC.

The chain has TRBV29-1 and TRBJ2-7; tentative D call: TRBD1 (5 bases). CDR1 SQVTM and CDR2 ANQGSEA come from the germline V gene. Trimming pared 2 bases from V and 4 bases from J, leaving 6 bases between. This CDR3 comprises 11 residues. CDR3 bases: TGCAGCGTTGAAAGGGGTTACGAGCAGTACTTC. Translated: CSVERGYEQYF.

This rearrangement joins TRBV7-6 to TRBJ2-2, with D possibly being TRBD1 (6 bases). The CDR3 length is 14 residues. Germline values: CDR1 SGHVS, CDR2 FNYEAQ. The ends were cut back, 4 bases at V and 4 bases at J, with 10 bases in the middle. DNA for the CDR3: TGTGCCAGCAGCTCTACAGGGATCACCGGGGAGCTGTTTTTT. Amino acid sequence: CASSSTGITGELFF.